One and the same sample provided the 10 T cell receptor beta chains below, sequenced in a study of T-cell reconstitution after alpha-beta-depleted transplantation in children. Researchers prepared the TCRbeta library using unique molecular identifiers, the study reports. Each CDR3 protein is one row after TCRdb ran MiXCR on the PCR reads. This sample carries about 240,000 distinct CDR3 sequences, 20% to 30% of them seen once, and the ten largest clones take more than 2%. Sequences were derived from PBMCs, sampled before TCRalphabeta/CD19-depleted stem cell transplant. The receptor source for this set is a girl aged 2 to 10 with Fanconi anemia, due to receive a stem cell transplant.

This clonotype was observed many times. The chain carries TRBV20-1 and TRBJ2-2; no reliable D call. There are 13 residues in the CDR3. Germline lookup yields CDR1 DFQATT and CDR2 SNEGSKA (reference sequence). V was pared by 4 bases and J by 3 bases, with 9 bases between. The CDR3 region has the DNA TGCAGTGCTAACTCTTTCCACACCGGGGAGCTGTTTTTT. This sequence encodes CSANSFHTGELFF.

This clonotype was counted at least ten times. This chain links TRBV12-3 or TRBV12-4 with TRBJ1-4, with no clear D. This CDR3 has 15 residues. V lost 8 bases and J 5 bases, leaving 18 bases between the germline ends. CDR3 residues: CASCQSSLGNEKLFF. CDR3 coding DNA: TGTGCCAGCTGTCAGTCCAGCCTGGGGAATGAAAAACTGTTTTTT.

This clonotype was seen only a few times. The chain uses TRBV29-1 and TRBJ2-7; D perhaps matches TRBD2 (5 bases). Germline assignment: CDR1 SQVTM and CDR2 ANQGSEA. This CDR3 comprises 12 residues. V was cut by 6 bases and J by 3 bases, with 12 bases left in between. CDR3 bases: TGCAGCGTCGGAGGACCTCTCTACGAGCAGTACTTC. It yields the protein CSVGGPLYEQYF.

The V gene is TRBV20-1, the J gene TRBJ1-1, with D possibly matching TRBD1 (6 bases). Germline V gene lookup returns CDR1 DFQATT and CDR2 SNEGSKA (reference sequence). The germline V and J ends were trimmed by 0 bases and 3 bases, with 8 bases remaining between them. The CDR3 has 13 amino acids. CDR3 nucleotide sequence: TGCAGTGCTAGAGATCACAGGGACACTGAAGCTTTCTTT. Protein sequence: CSARDHRDTEAFF.

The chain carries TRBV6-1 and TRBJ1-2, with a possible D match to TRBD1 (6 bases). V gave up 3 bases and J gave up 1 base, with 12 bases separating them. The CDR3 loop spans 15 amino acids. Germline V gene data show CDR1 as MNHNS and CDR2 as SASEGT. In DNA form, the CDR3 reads TGTGCCAGCAGTGACCCTCAGGGGCGTAACTATGGCTACACCTTC. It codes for CASSDPQGRNYGYTF.

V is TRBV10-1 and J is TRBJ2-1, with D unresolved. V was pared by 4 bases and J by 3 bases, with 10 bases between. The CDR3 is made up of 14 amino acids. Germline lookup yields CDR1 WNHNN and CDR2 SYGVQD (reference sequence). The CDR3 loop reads CASSGASDYNEQFF. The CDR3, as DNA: TGCGCCAGCAGTGGTGCCAGTGACTACAATGAGCAGTTCTTC.

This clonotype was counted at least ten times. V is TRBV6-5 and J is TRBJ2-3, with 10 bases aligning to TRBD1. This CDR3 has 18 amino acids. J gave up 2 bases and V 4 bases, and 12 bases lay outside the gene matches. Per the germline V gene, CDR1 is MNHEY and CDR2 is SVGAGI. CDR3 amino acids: CASSSGTGAFFFTDTQYF. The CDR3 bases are TGTGCCAGCAGTTCCGGGACAGGGGCTTTCTTTTTCACAGATACGCAGTATTTT.

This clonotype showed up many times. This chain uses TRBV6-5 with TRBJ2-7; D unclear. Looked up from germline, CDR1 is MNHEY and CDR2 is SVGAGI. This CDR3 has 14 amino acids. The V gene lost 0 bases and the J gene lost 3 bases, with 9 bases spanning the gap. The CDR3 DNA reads TGTGCCAGCAGTTACTCGAATCGACTCTACGAGCAGTACTTC. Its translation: CASSYSNRLYEQYF.

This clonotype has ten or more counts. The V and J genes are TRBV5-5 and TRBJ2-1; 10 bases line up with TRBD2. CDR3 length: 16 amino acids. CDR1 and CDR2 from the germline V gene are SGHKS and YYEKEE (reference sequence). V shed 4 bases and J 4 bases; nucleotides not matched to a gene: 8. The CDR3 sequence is CASSARSGGLYNEQFF. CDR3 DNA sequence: TGTGCCAGCAGCGCGCGTAGCGGGGGGCTTTACAATGAGCAGTTCTTC.

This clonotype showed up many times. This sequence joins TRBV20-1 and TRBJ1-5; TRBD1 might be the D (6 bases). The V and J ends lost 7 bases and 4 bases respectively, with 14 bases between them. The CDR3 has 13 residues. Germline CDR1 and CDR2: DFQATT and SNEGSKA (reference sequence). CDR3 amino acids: CSGAGVPNQPQHF. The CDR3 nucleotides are TGCAGTGGGGCAGGGGTCCCTAATCAGCCCCAGCATTTT.